Listed here are 23 T cell receptor beta chains from one sample, sequenced in a study of blood T cell repertoires in COVID-19. TCRdb's copy holds only in-frame clones and misses some; the assay was immunoSEQ multiplex PCR. The sample records under 200,000 clones, roughly 84% being singletons. The sample taken for sequencing was peripheral blood. These receptors were collected from a human donor in a cohort sampled during active COVID-19.

CDR3 amino acids: CASSHSRPRAPSPLHF. The CDR3 DNA is TGTGCCAGCAGCCACAGCCGGCCCAGGGCACCTTCACCCCTCCACTTT. The chain employs TRBV3-1 (or the pseudogene TRBV3-2) and TRBJ1-6; D is perhaps TRBD1 (5 bases). From germline, CDR1 is LGHDT and CDR2 YNNKEL (reference sequence). V gave up 3 bases and J gave up 9 bases, with 18 bases separating them. This CDR3 has 16 amino acids.

The J gene is TRBJ1-5, the V gene TRBV7-2, with 7 bases fitting TRBD1. Germline trimming cut 6 bases from V and 5 bases from J; bases unmatched to any gene: 4. The CDR3 is 13 amino acids. Germline CDR1 SGHTA, CDR2 FQGNSA. CDR3 coding DNA: TGTGCCAGCAGGGGGACAGTGGATCAGCCCCAGCATTTT. As protein: CASRGTVDQPQHF.

This clone was recorded a few times. The chain couples TRBV4-3 to TRBJ2-7; 10 nucleotides line up with TRBD2. With V trimmed by 5 bases and J by 6 bases, 13 bases remained unmatched. This CDR3 has 16 amino acids. In germline, CDR1 is LGHNA, CDR2 YSLEER. This CDR3 reads CASSKTSGAPPGEQYF. Here the CDR3 DNA reads TGCGCCAGCAGCAAAACTAGCGGGGCCCCACCCGGCGAGCAGTACTTC.

J is TRBJ1-1 and V is TRBV5-1; 9 positions agree with TRBD1. The junction had 14 bases not matched to a gene; V was cut back by 0 bases and J by 5 bases. Germline values: CDR1 SGHRS, CDR2 YFSETQ. This CDR3 spans 18 amino acids. In nucleotides, the CDR3 is TGCGCCAGCAGCTTGGATGTGGGGGGACAGGGCATAGGAACTGAAGCTTTCTTT. This sequence encodes CASSLDVGGQGIGTEAFF.

This chain uses TRBV5-4 with TRBJ2-7, with 7 nucleotides matching TRBD2. This CDR3 is 14 amino acids long. Germline-derived CDR1 and CDR2 are SGHNT and YYREEE (reference sequence). J lost 4 bases, V lost 3 bases, and 7 bases had no gene match. For the CDR3, the DNA is TGTGCCAGCAGCTCCGGGACTATGCGATACGAGCAGTACTTC. Protein: CASSSGTMRYEQYF.

A note on this clone: Other DNA variants within this sample encode the same CDR3. The chain links TRBV19 to TRBJ2-7, with 9 bases lining up with TRBD1. This CDR3 region has 14 residues. CDR1 and CDR2 from the germline V gene are LNHDA and SQIVND (reference sequence). J lost 2 bases, V lost 3 bases, and 2 bases had no gene match. CDR3 protein: CASSIGTGTYEQYF. CDR3 nucleotide sequence: TGTGCCAGTAGTATCGGGACAGGGACCTACGAGCAGTACTTC.

This clone was counted a few times. The chain carries TRBV4-2 and TRBJ1-3; D uncertain. Germline V gene lookup returns CDR1 LGHNA and CDR2 YNFKEQ. The CDR3 is 15 amino acids. V lost 1 base and J 0 bases, leaving 7 bases between the germline ends. DNA for the CDR3: TGTGCCAGCAGCCAAGGAACAATCTCTGGAAACACCATATATTTT. This gives the protein CASSQGTISGNTIYF.

The V and J genes are TRBV4-1 and TRBJ1-2; the match to TRBD1 covers 7 bases. The germline V gene has CDR1 MGHRA and CDR2 YSYEKL. After removal of 1 base from V and 1 base from J, the junction contained 9 bases not matched to a gene. The CDR3 totals 17 residues. DNA of the CDR3: TGCGCCAGCAGCCAAGCTTGGGGACAGATTATTAACTATGGCTACACCTTC. Protein sequence: CASSQAWGQIINYGYTF.

J is TRBJ1-2 and V is TRBV28; tentative D call: TRBD1 (5 bases). The CDR3 has 14 residues. Germline V gene lookup returns CDR1 MDHEN and CDR2 SYDVKM. Trimming left V 2 bases short and J 0 bases short, with 7 bases between. As DNA, the CDR3 is TGTGCCAGCAGTTTACGGACACCTAACTATGGCTACACCTTC. Encoded protein: CASSLRTPNYGYTF.

The chain recombines TRBV19 with TRBJ1-1, with 7 bases lining up with TRBD1. The germline gives CDR1 LNHDA, CDR2 SQIVND (reference sequence). Trimming took 3 bases from V and 1 from J; bases not matched to a gene: 5. This CDR3 has 15 amino acids. The CDR3 nucleotides are TGTGCCAGTAGTATCCAGGGGGATCCGAACACTGAAGCTTTCTTT. As protein: CASSIQGDPNTEAFF. Full variable domain (rest looked up from reference TRBV19 and TRBJ1-1): DGGITQSPKYLFRKEGQNVTLSCEQNLNHDAMYWYRQDPGQGLRLIYYSQIVNDFQKGDIAEGYSVSREKKESFPLTVTSAQKNPTAFYLCASSIQGDPNTEAFFGQGTRLTVV.

The V gene is TRBV29-1, the J gene TRBJ2-7; 15 bases align to TRBD2. Germline CDR1 reads SQVTM; CDR2 reads ANQGSEA. The CDR3 length is 16 residues. J lost 1 base, V lost 3 bases, and 4 bases had no gene match. The CDR3 loop is CSVDGGLAGGSYEQYF. The CDR3 nucleotides are TGCAGCGTTGATGGGGGACTAGCGGGAGGTTCCTACGAGCAGTACTTC.

The chain has TRBV7-2 and TRBJ2-7; D remains ambiguous. The germline V gene has CDR1 SGHTA and CDR2 FQGNSA. CDR3 length: 15 residues. V was cut by 0 bases and J by 0 bases, with 9 bases left in between. The CDR3 protein is CASSLARGRSYEQYF. The CDR3 DNA sequence: TGTGCCAGCAGCTTAGCGCGCGGCCGCTCCTACGAGCAGTACTTC.

The rearrangement links TRBV6-5 to TRBJ1-6, with D unclear. With 7 bases removed from V and 6 bases from J, the gap between germline ends came to 13 bases. The CDR3 runs 14 residues. Germline V lookup: CDR1 MNHEY, CDR2 SVGAGI. CDR3 DNA sequence: TGTGCCAGCACACGCCAGAGCGGTAATTCACCCCTCCACTTT. It is translated as CASTRQSGNSPLHF.

This clone turned up a few times. The gene calls are TRBV7-9 and TRBJ1-4, with D perhaps TRBD1 (5 bases). V lost 3 bases and J 8 bases, leaving 16 bases between the germline ends. The CDR3 spans 15 residues. Looked up from germline, CDR1 is SEHNR and CDR2 is FQNEAQ (reference sequence). Here the CDR3 DNA reads TGTGCCAGCAGCTTGTCAACGGGGGGAAGAGAAAAACTGTTTTTT. Translated: CASSLSTGGREKLFF.

The V and J genes are TRBV4-1 and TRBJ1-1; TRBD1 is a possible D gene (5 bases). Trimming pared 1 base from V and 5 bases from J, leaving 14 bases between. Germline loops: CDR1 MGHRA, CDR2 YSYEKL. The CDR3 length is 15 residues. The CDR3: CASSQGVGGATEAFF. Here the CDR3 DNA reads TGCGCCAGCAGCCAAGGGGTCGGAGGGGCTACTGAAGCTTTCTTT.

CDR3 sequence reads: CATSYRGGTGELFF. The CDR3 coding sequence is TGTGCCACCAGTTACAGGGGGGGCACCGGGGAGCTGTTTTTT. The chain combines TRBV24-1 with TRBJ2-2, with a possible D match to TRBD1 (8 bases). CDR3 length: 14 amino acids. Germline values: CDR1 KGHDR, CDR2 SFDVKD. Trimming took off 6 bases at V and 4 bases at J, with 11 bases between the two ends.

This clone was counted only a few times. V and J are TRBV20-1 and TRBJ2-2, with D perhaps TRBD1 (5 bases). Trimming removed 6 bases at V and 5 bases at J, with 7 bases between. In germline, CDR1 is DFQATT, CDR2 SNEGSKA (reference sequence). The CDR3 sequence is 11 residues long. CDR3 sequence reads: CSAKGTGELFF. The CDR3 DNA is TGCAGTGCAAAGGGGACCGGGGAGCTGTTTTTT.

This chain links TRBV5-4 with TRBJ1-1; no reliable D call. The V gene's germline CDR1 is SGHNT and CDR2 YYREEE (reference sequence). Deletions cut 1 base from V and 3 bases from J, with 10 bases between. The CDR3 runs 14 residues. The CDR3, as DNA: TGTGCCAGCAGCTTGTCGGGATCTGACACTGAAGCTTTCTTT. This sequence encodes CASSLSGSDTEAFF.

This chain joins TRBV5-1 and TRBJ1-1, with D possibly matching TRBD1 (6 bases). Germline CDR1 and CDR2: SGHRS and YFSETQ. The CDR3 loop spans 14 amino acids. V lost 2 bases and J lost 4, with 12 bases in between. For the CDR3, the DNA is TGCGCCAGCAGCTTTTTTGACAGGAGCACTGAAGCTTTCTTT. Its protein is CASSFFDRSTEAFF.

This clone was observed a few times. The chain links TRBV3-1 (or the pseudogene TRBV3-2) to TRBJ2-7; unclear D gene. Germline V gene sequence: CDR1 LGHDT, CDR2 YNNKEL (reference sequence). There are 11 residues in the CDR3. V was trimmed by 6 bases and J by 5 bases, leaving 8 bases between them. CDR3 sequence reads: CASSRDNEQYF. For the CDR3, the DNA is TGTGCCAGCAGTCGAGATAACGAGCAGTACTTC.

This clone appeared a few times. The CDR3 region is CASSLNRGHEQYF. The CDR3 region has the DNA TGTGCCAGCAGCTTAAACAGGGGGCACGAGCAGTACTTC. This chain uses TRBV7-9 with TRBJ2-7; 9 bases align to TRBD1. V lost 2 bases to trimming and J lost 5 bases; unmatched junction nucleotides: 1. In germline, CDR1 is SEHNR, CDR2 FQNEAQ (reference sequence). This CDR3 comprises 13 residues.

The rearrangement joins TRBV9 to TRBJ2-2; 8 bases align to TRBD1. Germline CDR1 is SGDLS and CDR2 is YYNGEE. The CDR3 is 14 amino acids. Losses at the gene ends were 2 bases for V and 4 bases for J; bases not matched to a gene: 1. As DNA, the CDR3 is TGTGCCAGCAGCGTGACAGGGGTCACCGGGGAGCTGTTTTTT. Its protein product is CASSVTGVTGELFF.

This clone was recorded once. V gene TRBV11-2 combines with J gene TRBJ2-7; 9 bases align to TRBD1. V lost 8 bases, J lost 7 bases, and 12 bases stayed unmatched. The CDR3 contains 14 residues. Germline values: CDR1 SGHAT, CDR2 FQNNGV. The CDR3 loop is CASGTGTGSWEQYF. In DNA form, the CDR3 reads TGTGCCAGCGGGACCGGGACAGGGTCGTGGGAGCAGTACTTC.